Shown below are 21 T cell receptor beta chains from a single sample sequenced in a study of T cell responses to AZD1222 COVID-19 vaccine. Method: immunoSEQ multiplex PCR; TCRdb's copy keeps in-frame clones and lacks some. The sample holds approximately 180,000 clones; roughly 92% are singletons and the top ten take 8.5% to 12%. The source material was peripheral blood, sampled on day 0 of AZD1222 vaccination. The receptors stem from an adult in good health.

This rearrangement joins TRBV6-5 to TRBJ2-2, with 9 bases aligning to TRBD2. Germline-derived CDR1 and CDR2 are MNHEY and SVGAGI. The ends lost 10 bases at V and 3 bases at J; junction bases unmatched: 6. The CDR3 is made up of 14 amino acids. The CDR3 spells CATREGPHTGELFF. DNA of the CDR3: TGTGCCACGCGGGAGGGCCCCCACACCGGGGAGCTGTTTTTT.

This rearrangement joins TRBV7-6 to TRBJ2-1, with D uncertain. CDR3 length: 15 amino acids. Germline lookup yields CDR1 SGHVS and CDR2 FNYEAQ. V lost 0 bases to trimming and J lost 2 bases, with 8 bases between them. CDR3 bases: TGTGCCAGCAGCTTAGCTCGGGTGACCTACAATGAGCAGTTCTTC. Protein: CASSLARVTYNEQFF.

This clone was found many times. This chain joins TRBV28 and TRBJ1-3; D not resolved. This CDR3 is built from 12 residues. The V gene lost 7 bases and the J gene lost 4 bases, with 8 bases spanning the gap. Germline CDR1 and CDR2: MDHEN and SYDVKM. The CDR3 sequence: CASTQRGNTIYF. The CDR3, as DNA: TGTGCCAGCACTCAAAGGGGAAACACCATATATTTT.

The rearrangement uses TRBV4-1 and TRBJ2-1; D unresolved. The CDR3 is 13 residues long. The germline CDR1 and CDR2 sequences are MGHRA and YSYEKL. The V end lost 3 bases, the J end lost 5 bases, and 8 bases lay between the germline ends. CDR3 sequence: CASSHNRDNEQFF. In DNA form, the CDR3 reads TGCGCCAGCAGCCATAACAGAGACAATGAGCAGTTCTTC.

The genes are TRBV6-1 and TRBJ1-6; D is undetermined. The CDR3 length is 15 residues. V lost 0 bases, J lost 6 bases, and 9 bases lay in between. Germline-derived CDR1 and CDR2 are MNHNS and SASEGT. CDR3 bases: TGTGCCAGCAGTGAAGCGCATTTCATTAATTCACCCCTCCACTTT. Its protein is CASSEAHFINSPLHF.

The CDR3 DNA reads TGTGCCAGCAGCACCGGGACAGGGGGGCCAGAGACCCAGTACTTC. It specifies CASSTGTGGPETQYF. This chain connects TRBV11-2 to TRBJ2-5, with 11 bases matching TRBD1. The CDR3 has 15 amino acids. Germline trimming cut 5 bases from V and 4 bases from J; bases unmatched to any gene: 6. Germline V gene data show CDR1 as SGHAT and CDR2 as FQNNGV.

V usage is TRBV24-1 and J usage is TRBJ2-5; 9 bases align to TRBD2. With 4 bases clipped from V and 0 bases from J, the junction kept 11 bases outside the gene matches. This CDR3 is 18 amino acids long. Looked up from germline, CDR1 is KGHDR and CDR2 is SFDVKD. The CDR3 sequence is CATSDPGLAGGNQETQYF. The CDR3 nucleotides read TGTGCCACCAGTGACCCGGGACTAGCAGGGGGAAACCAAGAGACCCAGTACTTC.

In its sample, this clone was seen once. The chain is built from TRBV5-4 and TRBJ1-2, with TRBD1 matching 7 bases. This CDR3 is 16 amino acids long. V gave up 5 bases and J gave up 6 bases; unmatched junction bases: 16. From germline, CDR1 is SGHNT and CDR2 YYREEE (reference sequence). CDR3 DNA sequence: TGTGCCAGCAGTCTCGACAGGGAAGGGAGGGGAAATGGCTACACCTTC. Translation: CASSLDREGRGNGYTF.

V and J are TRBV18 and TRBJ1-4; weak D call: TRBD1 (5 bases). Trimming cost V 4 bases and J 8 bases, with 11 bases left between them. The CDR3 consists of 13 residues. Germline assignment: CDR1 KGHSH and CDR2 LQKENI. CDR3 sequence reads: CASSQSHREKLFF. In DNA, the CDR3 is TGTGCCAGCTCACAAAGTCACAGGGAAAAACTGTTTTTT.

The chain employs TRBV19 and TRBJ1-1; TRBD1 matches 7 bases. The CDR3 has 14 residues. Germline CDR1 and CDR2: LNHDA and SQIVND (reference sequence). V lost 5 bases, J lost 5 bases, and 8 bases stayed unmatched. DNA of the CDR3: TGTGCCAGTAGTGCGCGACAGGGAAGGACTGAAGCTTTCTTT. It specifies CASSARQGRTEAFF.

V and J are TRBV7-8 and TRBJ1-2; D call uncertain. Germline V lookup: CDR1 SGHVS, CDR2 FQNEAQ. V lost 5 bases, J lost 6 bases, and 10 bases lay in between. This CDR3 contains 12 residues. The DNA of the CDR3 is TGTGCCAGCAGCCAAAGGACCGATGGCTACACCTTC. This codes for CASSQRTDGYTF.

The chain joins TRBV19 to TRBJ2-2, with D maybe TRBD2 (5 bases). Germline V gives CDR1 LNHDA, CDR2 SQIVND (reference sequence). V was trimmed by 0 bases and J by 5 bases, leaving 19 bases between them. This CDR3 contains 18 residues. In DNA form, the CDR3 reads TGTGCCAGTAGTATAGATCATAAGGAGTTGGGAGTAACCGGGGAGCTGTTTTTT. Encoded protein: CASSIDHKELGVTGELFF.

Here the CDR3 reads CASSQMGQLNTEAFF. The CDR3 region has the DNA TGTGCCAGCAGCCAAATGGGACAGCTGAACACTGAAGCTTTCTTT. The genes are TRBV3-1 (or the pseudogene TRBV3-2) and TRBJ1-1; 7 bases are a match to TRBD1. CDR1 is LGHDT and CDR2 is YNNKEL in the germline V gene (reference sequence). The CDR3 extends over 15 amino acids. V lost 2 bases, J lost 0 bases, and 3 bases stayed unmatched.

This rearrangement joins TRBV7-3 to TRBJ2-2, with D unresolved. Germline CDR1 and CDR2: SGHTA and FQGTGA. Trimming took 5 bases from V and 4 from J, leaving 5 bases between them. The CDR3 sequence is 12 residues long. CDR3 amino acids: CASSPITGELFF. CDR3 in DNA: TGTGCCAGCAGCCCTATCACCGGGGAGCTGTTTTTT.

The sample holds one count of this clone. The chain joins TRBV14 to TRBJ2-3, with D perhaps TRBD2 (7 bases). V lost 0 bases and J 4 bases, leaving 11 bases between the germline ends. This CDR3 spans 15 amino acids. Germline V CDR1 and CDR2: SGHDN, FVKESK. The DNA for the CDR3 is TGTGCCAGCAGCCAAGAGGGGGGGCTGGCAGATACGCAGTATTTT. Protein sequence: CASSQEGGLADTQYF.

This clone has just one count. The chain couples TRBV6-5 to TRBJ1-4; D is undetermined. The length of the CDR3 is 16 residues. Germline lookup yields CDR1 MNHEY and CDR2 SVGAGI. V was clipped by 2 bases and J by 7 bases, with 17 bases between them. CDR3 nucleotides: TGTGCCAGCAGTTACAAATTCGGATTACGGGGTGAAAAACTGTTTTTT. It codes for CASSYKFGLRGEKLFF.

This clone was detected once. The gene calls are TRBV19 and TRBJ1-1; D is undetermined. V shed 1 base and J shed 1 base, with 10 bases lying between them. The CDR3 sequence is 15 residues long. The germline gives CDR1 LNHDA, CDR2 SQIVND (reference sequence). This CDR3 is CASSIGSRTNTEAFF. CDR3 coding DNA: TGTGCCAGTAGTATAGGCTCCAGGACGAACACTGAAGCTTTCTTT. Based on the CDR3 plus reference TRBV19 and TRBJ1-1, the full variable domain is DGGITQSPKYLFRKEGQNVTLSCEQNLNHDAMYWYRQDPGQGLRLIYYSQIVNDFQKGDIAEGYSVSREKKESFPLTVTSAQKNPTAFYLCASSIGSRTNTEAFFGQGTRLTVV.

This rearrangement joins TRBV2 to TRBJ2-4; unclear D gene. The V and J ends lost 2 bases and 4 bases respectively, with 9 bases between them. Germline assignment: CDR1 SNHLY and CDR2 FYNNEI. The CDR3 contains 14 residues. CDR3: CASSETYLKNIQYF. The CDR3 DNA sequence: TGTGCCAGCAGTGAAACCTACCTGAAAAACATTCAGTACTTC.

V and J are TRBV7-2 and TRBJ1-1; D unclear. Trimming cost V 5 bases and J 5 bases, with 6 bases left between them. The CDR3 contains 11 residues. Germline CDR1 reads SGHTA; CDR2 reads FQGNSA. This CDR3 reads CASSATTEAFF. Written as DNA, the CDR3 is TGTGCCAGCAGCGCCACTACTGAAGCTTTCTTT. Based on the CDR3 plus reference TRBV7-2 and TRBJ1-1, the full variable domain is GAGVSQSPSNKVTEKGKDVELRCDPISGHTALYWYRQSLGQGLEFLIYFQGNSAPDKSGLPSDRFSAERTGGSVSTLTIQRTQQEDSAVYLCASSATTEAFFGQGTRLTVV.

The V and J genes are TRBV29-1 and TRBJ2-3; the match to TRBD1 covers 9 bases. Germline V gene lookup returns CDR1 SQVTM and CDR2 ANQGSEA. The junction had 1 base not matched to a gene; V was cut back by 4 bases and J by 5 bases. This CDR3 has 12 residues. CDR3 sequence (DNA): TGCAGCGTTGCGGACAGGGGAGATACGCAGTATTTT. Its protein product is CSVADRGDTQYF.

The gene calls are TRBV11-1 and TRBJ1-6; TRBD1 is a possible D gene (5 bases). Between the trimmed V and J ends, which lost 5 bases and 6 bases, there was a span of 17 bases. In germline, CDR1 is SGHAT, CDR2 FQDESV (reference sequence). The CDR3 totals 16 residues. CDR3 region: CASSLRTRQGNSPLHF. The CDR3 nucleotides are TGTGCCAGCAGCCTAAGGACGCGGCAGGGTAATTCACCCCTCCACTTT.